This is a list of T cell receptor beta chains from one sample in a study of long-term antiretroviral therapy in people with HIV. The repertoire was sequenced with immunoSEQ multiplex PCR; TCRdb's copy has only in-frame clones and lacks some. The profile shows more than 15,000 clones, over 70% of them singletons. Sequencing was performed on unsorted PBMCs, taken 1.5 years before starting antiretroviral therapy. These TCRs come from a woman aged 45-59 years with HIV. The conserved cysteine and the conserved F or W are not part of the CDR3 here. The order of the fields is J gene, V gene, CDR3 protein.

j_gene: TRBJ2-2
v_gene: TRBV6-1
CDR3aa: ASSVYRVTGELF

j_gene: TRBJ2-2
v_gene: TRBV7-3
CDR3aa: ASYRGTGELF

j_gene: TRBJ2-1
v_gene: TRBV2
CDR3aa: ASTGVSYNEQF

j_gene: TRBJ1-3
v_gene: TRBV7-9
CDR3aa: ASSPDIAGNTIY

j_gene: TRBJ2-2
v_gene: TRBV7-3
CDR3aa: ASSSGLAGGELF

j_gene: TRBJ1-1
v_gene: TRBV7-3
CDR3aa: ASSRDRGSEAF

j_gene: TRBJ1-2
v_gene: TRBV19
CDR3aa: ASSIDRGNYGYT

j_gene: TRBJ2-7
v_gene: TRBV6-5
CDR3aa: ASSMGLAGYEQY

j_gene: TRBJ2-3
v_gene: TRBV19
CDR3aa: ASSTEDTQY

j_gene: TRBJ1-6
v_gene: TRBV5-1
CDR3aa: ASTSETSSPLH

j_gene: TRBJ1-1
v_gene: TRBV19
CDR3aa: ASGPNTEAF

j_gene: TRBJ2-7
v_gene: TRBV10-3
CDR3aa: AISLARQTAYEQY

j_gene: TRBJ2-7
v_gene: TRBV19
CDR3aa: ASSRGRNSYEQY

j_gene: TRBJ1-1
v_gene: TRBV12-5
CDR3aa: ASGPPGTGSSEAF

j_gene: TRBJ2-3
v_gene: TRBV14
CDR3aa: ASSYSGGGLTDTQY

j_gene: TRBJ2-3
v_gene: TRBV7-6
CDR3aa: ASSFIFPGDRTDTQY

j_gene: TRBJ1-6
v_gene: TRBV6-1
CDR3aa: ASFPAGTGNSPLH

j_gene: TRBJ1-1
v_gene: TRBV5-1
CDR3aa: ASSPARDRGAEAF

j_gene: TRBJ1-1
v_gene: TRBV5-1
CDR3aa: ASSPGQGGYTEAF

j_gene: TRBJ1-6
v_gene: TRBV5-6
CDR3aa: ASSSWGSSYNSPLH

j_gene: TRBJ1-1
v_gene: TRBV29-1
CDR3aa: SVEDRVGVGAEAF

j_gene: TRBJ2-7
v_gene: TRBV6-1
CDR3aa: ATESGVAVEQY

j_gene: TRBJ2-1
v_gene: TRBV5-4
CDR3aa: ASSPGAGAQF

j_gene: TRBJ2-5
v_gene: TRBV5-4
CDR3aa: ASSPTSGGGETQY

j_gene: TRBJ1-1
v_gene: TRBV27
CDR3aa: ASRVGQVAF

j_gene: TRBJ2-3
v_gene: TRBV29-1
CDR3aa: SGRGTSTDTQY

j_gene: TRBJ1-2
v_gene: TRBV21-1
CDR3aa: ASSKLLASDREDYGYT

j_gene: TRBJ2-5
v_gene: TRBV5-6
CDR3aa: ASSLLAGQETQY

j_gene: TRBJ1-1
v_gene: TRBV5-1
CDR3aa: ASIDRAGVTEAF

j_gene: TRBJ2-7
v_gene: TRBV28
CDR3aa: ASSRQKSSYEQY

j_gene: TRBJ2-5
v_gene: TRBV5-1
CDR3aa: ASSLAAGPQETQY

j_gene: TRBJ2-5
v_gene: TRBV6-1
CDR3aa: ASSSIQETQY

j_gene: TRBJ2-7
v_gene: TRBV11-2
CDR3aa: ASSSQGGLY

j_gene: TRBJ1-5
v_gene: TRBV11-2
CDR3aa: ASSPSSEGANQPQH

j_gene: TRBJ1-3
v_gene: TRBV27
CDR3aa: ASRLTGAGGNTIY

j_gene: TRBJ2-7
v_gene: TRBV29-1
CDR3aa: SVVGTEQY

j_gene: TRBJ2-2
v_gene: TRBV29-1
CDR3aa: SAFREGATGELF

j_gene: TRBJ2-7
v_gene: TRBV29-1
CDR3aa: SVGRGQGPYEQY

j_gene: TRBJ2-3
v_gene: TRBV12-5
CDR3aa: ASGSRTGSDTDTQY

j_gene: TRBJ2-5
v_gene: TRBV11-3
CDR3aa: ASSLDSIQETQY

j_gene: TRBJ2-4
v_gene: TRBV5-6
CDR3aa: ASSPDRGLSAKNIQY

j_gene: TRBJ1-6
v_gene: TRBV5-1
CDR3aa: ASSLTEGAGNSPLH

j_gene: TRBJ2-3
v_gene: TRBV7-8
CDR3aa: ASSYQTRLAGTDTQY

j_gene: TRBJ2-2
v_gene: TRBV6-5
CDR3aa: ASSREGGELF